These 14 T cell receptor beta chains were sequenced from one sample in a study of shared clonotypes between healthy human individuals. Clones were read by immunoSEQ multiplex PCR, and TCRdb kept only the in-frame ones, dropping some. The table has more than 2 million clones, 85% to 95% seen once; the top ten hold roughly 0.13%. Sequenced sample: naive CD4+ T cells sorted from blood. Subset described: CD45RA+ positively selected. The receptors shown here come from a man aged 18 to 29 in good health.

V gene TRBV9 combines with J gene TRBJ2-3; 7 positions match TRBD2. CDR1 is SGDLS and CDR2 is YYNGEE in the germline V gene. Trimming took 4 bases from V and 4 from J; bases not matched to a gene: 6. CDR3 size: 14 residues. The DNA for the CDR3 is TGTGCCAGCAGCATTGGGACTATCCCAGATACGCAGTATTTT. Translation: CASSIGTIPDTQYF.

The genes are TRBV10-3 and TRBJ2-7; D may be TRBD2 (6 bases). The CDR3 consists of 14 residues. Germline CDR1 reads ENHRY; CDR2 reads SYGVKD. Trimming removed 2 bases from V and 5 bases from J, with 13 bases in between. DNA for the CDR3: TGTGCCATCAGTGAGGGGGGGTCTCCGGACGAGCAGTACTTC. Residues: CAISEGGSPDEQYF.

Note on this clone: The sample contains more than one DNA sequence encoding this CDR3. The chain has TRBV7-9 and TRBJ2-7, with 7 bases fitting TRBD1. Trimming at V came to 0 bases and at J to 4 bases, leaving 3 bases not matched to a gene. The CDR3 length is 14 residues. The germline V gene has CDR1 SEHNR and CDR2 FQNEAQ (reference sequence). Written as DNA, the CDR3 is TGTGCCAGCAGCTTAGCCGGGACAGATTACGAGCAGTACTTC. Encoded protein: CASSLAGTDYEQYF.

This chain connects TRBV5-4 to TRBJ2-6; 7 bases map to TRBD1. Germline lookup yields CDR1 SGHNT and CDR2 YYREEE (reference sequence). The CDR3 totals 16 residues. V shed 0 bases, J shed 4 bases, and the junction held 4 bases outside the gene matches. CDR3 bases: TGTGCCAGCAGCTTGGCGCAGGGGGTCGGGGCCAACGTCCTGACTTTC. This codes for CASSLAQGVGANVLTF.

The genes are TRBV11-2 and TRBJ2-7; D possibly uses TRBD1 or TRBD2 (6 bases each). Germline V lookup: CDR1 SGHAT, CDR2 FQNNGV. The CDR3 sequence is 13 residues long. V was shortened by 6 bases and J by 5 bases, with 14 bases between the two germline ends. CDR3 protein: CASRDSGGHEQYF. CDR3 nucleotide sequence: TGTGCCAGCAGAGATAGTGGGGGGCACGAGCAGTACTTC.

V and J are TRBV9 and TRBJ2-1; D unclear. V lost 3 bases and J lost 9, with 13 bases in between. This CDR3 contains 13 residues. In germline, CDR1 is SGDLS, CDR2 YYNGEE. The CDR3 protein is CASSALQLSEQFF. In DNA, the CDR3 is TGTGCCAGCAGCGCCCTACAGCTCTCTGAGCAGTTCTTC. Looking up the rest from reference TRBV9 and TRBJ2-1 gives the full variable domain: DSGVTQTPKHLITATGQRVTLRCSPRSGDLSVYWYQQSLDQGLQFLIQYYNGEERAKGNILERFSAQQFPDLHSELNLSSLELGDSALYFCASSALQLSEQFFGPGTRLTVL.

V usage is TRBV4-2 and J usage is TRBJ2-7; 7 nucleotides align to TRBD1. Germline V gives CDR1 LGHNA, CDR2 YNFKEQ. V trimming: 7 bases; J trimming: 0 bases; junction bases outside the gene matches: 15. The CDR3 runs 17 residues. The CDR3 DNA reads as TGTGCCAGCACCTTCCCCGCCGGGACAGTCGGCTCCTACGAGCAGTACTTC. Translation gives CASTFPAGTVGSYEQYF.

The chain couples TRBV19 to TRBJ2-7; D possibly uses TRBD1 or TRBD2 (5 bases each). V was trimmed by 5 bases and J by 4 bases, leaving 24 bases between them. CDR1 and CDR2 from the germline V gene are LNHDA and SQIVND (reference sequence). The CDR3 is made up of 17 amino acids. CDR3 protein: CASSGPPSLGPYYEQYF. In nucleotides, the CDR3 is TGTGCCAGTAGTGGCCCGCCTTCTTTGGGACCTTATTACGAGCAGTACTTC.

The chain joins TRBV2 to TRBJ1-2, with TRBD1 as a possible D gene (6 bases). Between the trimmed V and J ends, which lost 8 bases and 6 bases, there was a span of 22 bases. Per germline, CDR1 SNHLY and CDR2 FYNNEI. The CDR3 covers 15 residues. The CDR3 is CASRYPGGARDGYTF. The CDR3 region has the DNA TGTGCCAGCCGATACCCGGGGGGGGCGCGGGATGGCTACACCTTC.

On this clone itself: Other DNA sequences from this sample encode an identical CDR3 as well. V gene TRBV28 combines with J gene TRBJ2-7; D is undetermined. Germline values: CDR1 MDHEN, CDR2 SYDVKM. Trimming pared 3 bases from V and 2 bases from J, leaving 5 bases between. The CDR3 loop spans 12 amino acids. CDR3 sequence reads: CASSLTTYEQYF. The DNA for the CDR3 is TGTGCCAGCAGTTTGACCACCTACGAGCAGTACTTC.

Here the CDR3 DNA reads TGTGCCAGCAGCCACCGGGACAGGGGGGATCGTGGCTACACCTTC. Its protein product is CASSHRDRGDRGYTF. The chain has TRBV11-2 and TRBJ1-2, with 11 bases lining up with TRBD1. V was clipped by 5 bases and J by 7 bases; unmatched bases: 9. The CDR3 has 15 residues. Germline V gives CDR1 SGHAT, CDR2 FQNNGV.

This clone appeared a single time. CDR3 amino acids: CASSFGGTSGPLAKNIQYF. CDR3 DNA sequence: TGTGCCAGCAGTTTTGGCGGGACTAGCGGTCCCCTAGCCAAAAACATTCAGTACTTC. This chain joins TRBV28 and TRBJ2-4; TRBD2 matches 11 bases. V was clipped by 3 bases and J by 0 bases; unmatched bases: 10. The germline CDR1 and CDR2 sequences are MDHEN and SYDVKM. The CDR3 totals 19 residues.

The chain couples TRBV10-3 to TRBJ1-1, with 7 nucleotides matching TRBD1. Unmatched junction bases numbered 6, after V lost 4 bases and J lost 4 bases. This CDR3 has 14 residues. In germline, CDR1 is ENHRY, CDR2 SYGVKD. The CDR3 protein is CAISADRVGTEAFF. DNA of the CDR3: TGTGCCATCAGTGCCGACAGGGTGGGCACTGAAGCTTTCTTT.

This chain links TRBV9 with TRBJ2-3; D perhaps matches TRBD2 (5 bases). V was pared by 1 base and J by 5 bases, with 11 bases between. Germline V gene data show CDR1 as SGDLS and CDR2 as YYNGEE. CDR3 length: 14 residues. The CDR3 region has the DNA TGTGCCAGCAGCGTAAGTCTAGCTGGAGATACGCAGTATTTT. As protein: CASSVSLAGDTQYF.